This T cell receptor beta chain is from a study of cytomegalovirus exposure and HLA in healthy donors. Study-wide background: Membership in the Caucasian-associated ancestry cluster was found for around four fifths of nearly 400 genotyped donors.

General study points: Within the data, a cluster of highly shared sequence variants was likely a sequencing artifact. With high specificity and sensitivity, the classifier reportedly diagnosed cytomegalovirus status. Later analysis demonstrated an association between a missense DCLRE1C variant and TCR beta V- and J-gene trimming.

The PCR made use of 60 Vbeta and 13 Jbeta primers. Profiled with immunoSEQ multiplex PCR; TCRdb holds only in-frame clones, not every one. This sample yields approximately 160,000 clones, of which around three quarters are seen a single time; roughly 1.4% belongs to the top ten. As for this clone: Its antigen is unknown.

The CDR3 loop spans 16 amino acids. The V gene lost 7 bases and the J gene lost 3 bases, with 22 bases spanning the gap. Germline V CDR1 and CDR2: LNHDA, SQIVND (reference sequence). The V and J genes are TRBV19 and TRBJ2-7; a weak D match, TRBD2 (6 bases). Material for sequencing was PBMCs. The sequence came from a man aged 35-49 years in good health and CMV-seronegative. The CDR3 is CASTPLFGSSFYEQYF. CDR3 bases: TGTGCCAGTACCCCCCTCTTCGGGAGCTCATTCTACGAGCAGTACTTC.